This T cell receptor (beta chain) was identified during a study of OX40 agonist ivuxolimab in advanced cancers. V was pared by 9 bases and J by 0 bases, with 19 bases between. The CDR3 runs 16 residues. Germline V gene sequence: CDR1 SGHRS, CDR2 YFSETQ. Blood specimens came from baseline, cycle 4 day 1, and cycle 7 day 1. Assay: immunoSEQ multiplex PCR; the TCRdb copy retains only in-frame clones and omits some. This table has 95,000 to 150,000 clones, 85% to 95% appearing once. The source material was CD4+ or CD8+ T cells sorted from blood, sampled in a trial of the OX40 agonist ivuxolimab. The rearrangement links TRBV5-1 to TRBJ2-1; TRBD2 might be the D (6 bases). This TCR was recovered from an adult with an advanced solid tumor such as melanoma, head and neck, liver or kidney cancer. In nucleotides, the CDR3 is TGCGCCACCGCCGGGACCACGGGAGCCTCCTACAATGAGCAGTTCTTC. This sequence encodes CATAGTTGASYNEQFF.